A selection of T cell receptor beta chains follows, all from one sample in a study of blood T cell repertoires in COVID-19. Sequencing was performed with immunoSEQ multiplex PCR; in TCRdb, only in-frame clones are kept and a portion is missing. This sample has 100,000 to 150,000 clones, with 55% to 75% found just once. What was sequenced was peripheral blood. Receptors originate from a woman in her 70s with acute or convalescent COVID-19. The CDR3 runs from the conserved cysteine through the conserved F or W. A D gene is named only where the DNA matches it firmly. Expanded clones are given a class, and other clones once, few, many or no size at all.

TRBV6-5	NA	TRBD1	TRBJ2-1	CASSNLDRKEQFF	TGTGCCAGCAGTAACCTGGACAGGAAAGAGCAGTTCTTC
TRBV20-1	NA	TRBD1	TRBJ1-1	CSARDSEAFF	TGCAGTGCCAGGGACAGCGAAGCTTTCTTT
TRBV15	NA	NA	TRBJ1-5	CATSSGLFNQPQHF	TGTGCCACCAGCAGTGGCCTTTTCAATCAGCCCCAGCATTTT
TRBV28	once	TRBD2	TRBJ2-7	CASSILAGDEQYF	TGTGCCAGCAGTATACTAGCGGGAGACGAGCAGTACTTC
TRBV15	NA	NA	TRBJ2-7	CATSRGGGGYEQYF	TGTGCCACCAGCAGAGGGGGAGGCGGATACGAGCAGTACTTC
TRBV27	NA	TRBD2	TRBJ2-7	CASSYGTSGNYEQYF	TGTGCCAGCAGTTATGGGACTAGCGGCAACTACGAGCAGTACTTC
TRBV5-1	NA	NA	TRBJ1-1	CASSRGGNTEAFF	TGCGCCAGCAGCCGCGGGGGTAACACTGAAGCTTTCTTT
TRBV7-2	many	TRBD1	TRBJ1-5	CASSLTGGPYSNQPQHF	TGTGCCAGCAGCTTGACAGGGGGTCCCTATAGCAATCAGCCCCAGCATTTT
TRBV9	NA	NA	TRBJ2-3	CASSVGVTQYF	TGTGCCAGCAGCGTAGGAGTCACGCAGTATTTT
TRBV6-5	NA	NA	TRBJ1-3	CASSYSAGAFGNTIYF	TGTGCCAGCAGTTACTCGGCAGGTGCCTTTGGAAACACCATATATTTT
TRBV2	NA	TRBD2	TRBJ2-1	CASSEEGNSGGHNEQFF	TGTGCCAGCAGTGAAGAGGGTAATAGCGGGGGACACAATGAGCAGTTCTTC
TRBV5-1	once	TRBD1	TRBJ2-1	CASSFRQGVFNEQFF	TGCGCCAGCAGCTTTAGACAGGGGGTTTTCAATGAGCAGTTCTTC
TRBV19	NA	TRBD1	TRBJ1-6	CASLDRGSYNSPLHF	TGTGCCAGTTTGGACAGGGGCTCCTATAATTCACCCCTCCACTTT
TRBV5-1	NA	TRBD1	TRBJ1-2	CASSPRTGGSYTF	TGCGCCAGCAGCCCACGGACAGGGGGTAGCTACACCTTC
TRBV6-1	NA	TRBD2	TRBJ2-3	CASSARGLAGASTDTQYF	TGTGCCAGCAGTGCCAGGGGACTAGCGGGGGCCAGCACAGATACGCAGTATTTT